This TCR beta chain was identified in a study of T-cell memory formation after mild COVID-19. This clonotype occurred a few times. From the 5' RACE reads, TCRdb called clonotypes with MiXCR, one entry per CDR3 protein. The table has 450,000 or so distinct CDR3 sequences, approximately 20% seen once. The CDR3 has 13 amino acids. Germline V CDR1 and CDR2: SGHRS, YFSETQ. The V end was cut by 3 bases, the J end by 9 bases, with 13 bases between. The chain carries TRBV5-1 and TRBJ2-1; D unclear. Sequencing was done on a sample of PBMCs or a T cell subset sorted from them (not recorded which). The sequence was collected from an adult woman who had mild COVID-19 (a few samples of this study predate the infection). Cell type and time point are not known. The DNA of the CDR3 is TGCGCCAGCAGCTCCACGCAGTCTGGTGAGCAGTTCTTC. Its translation: CASSSTQSGEQFF. Looking up the rest from reference TRBV5-1 and TRBJ2-1 gives the full variable domain: KAGVTQTPRYLIKTRGQQVTLSCSPISGHRSVSWYQQTPGQGLQFLFEYFSETQRNKGNFPGRFSGRQFSNSRSEMNVSTLELGDSALYLCASSSTQSGEQFFGPGTRLTVL.